This TCR beta chain was identified in a study of T-cell memory formation after mild COVID-19. Study-wide background: In these data, TCR clusters were largely donor specific.

Whole-study findings and limits: Proof of SARS-CoV-2 specificity was absent for the second-wave clones that crested on day 37. CD8+ contracting clones occupied EMRA, while CD4+ ones occupied mainly CM and EM. Pre-infection memory showed some responding clones, and this suggested that cross-reactive memory joined.

Worth noting for this clonotype: Its antigen remains unidentified.

One entry per CDR3 protein, called by TCRdb with MiXCR from the 5' RACE reads. The repertoire holds roughly 500,000 distinct CDR3 sequences, with roughly 20% as singletons. The V and J ends lost 6 bases and 3 bases respectively, with 15 bases between them. CDR1 and CDR2 (germline): LNHDA, SQIVND (reference sequence). The CDR3 loop spans 15 amino acids. This TCR came from an adult woman who had mild COVID-19 (a few samples of this study predate the infection). Cell type and time point are not known. Sample: PBMCs or a T cell subset sorted from them (not recorded which). The chain has TRBV19 and TRBJ1-5; D ambiguous. CDR3 sequence reads: CASSSDRVHNQPQHF. DNA for the CDR3: TGTGCCAGTAGCTCCGACCGGGTACACAATCAGCCCCAGCATTTT.